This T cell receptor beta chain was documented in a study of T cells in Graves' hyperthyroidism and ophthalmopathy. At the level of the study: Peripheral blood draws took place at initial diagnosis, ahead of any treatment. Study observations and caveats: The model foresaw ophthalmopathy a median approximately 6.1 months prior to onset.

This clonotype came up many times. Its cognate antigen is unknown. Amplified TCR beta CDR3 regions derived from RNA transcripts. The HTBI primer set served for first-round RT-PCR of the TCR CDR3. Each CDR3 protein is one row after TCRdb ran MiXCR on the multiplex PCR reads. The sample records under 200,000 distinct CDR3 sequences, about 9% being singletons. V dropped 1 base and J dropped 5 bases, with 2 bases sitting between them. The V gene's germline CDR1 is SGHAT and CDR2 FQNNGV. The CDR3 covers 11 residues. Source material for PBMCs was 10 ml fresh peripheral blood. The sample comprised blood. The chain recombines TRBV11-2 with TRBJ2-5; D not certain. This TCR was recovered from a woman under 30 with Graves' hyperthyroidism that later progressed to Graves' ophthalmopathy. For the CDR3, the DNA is TGTGCCAGCAGCTTAGTGGAGACCCAGTACTTC. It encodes CASSLVETQYF.